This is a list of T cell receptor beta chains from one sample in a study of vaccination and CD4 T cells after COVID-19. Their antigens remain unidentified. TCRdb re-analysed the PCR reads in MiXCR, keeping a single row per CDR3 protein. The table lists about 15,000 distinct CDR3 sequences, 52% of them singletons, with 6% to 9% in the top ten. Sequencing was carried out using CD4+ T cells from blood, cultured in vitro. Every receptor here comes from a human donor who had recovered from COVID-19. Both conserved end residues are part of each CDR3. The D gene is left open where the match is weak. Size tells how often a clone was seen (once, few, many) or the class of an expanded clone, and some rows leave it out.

cdr3_nt: TGTGCCAGCAGTTTGGTAGGGGGCGTAGGGAATGGCTACACCTTC
cdr3_aa: CASSLVGGVGNGYTF
j_call: TRBJ1-2
d_call: TRBD1
clone_size: -
v_call: TRBV12-3/TRBV12-4

cdr3_nt: TGTGCCAGTAGCCTTATGGGACAGGGCCTCACAGATACGCAGTATTTT
cdr3_aa: CASSLMGQGLTDTQYF
j_call: TRBJ2-3
d_call: TRBD1
clone_size: -
v_call: TRBV19

cdr3_nt: TGTGCCAGCTCACCGGGACTAGCGACAAACGAGCAGTACTTC
cdr3_aa: CASSPGLATNEQYF
j_call: TRBJ2-7
d_call: TRBD2
clone_size: -
v_call: TRBV18

cdr3_nt: TGCAGTGCTAGTATGGGTGGTCAGCCCCAGCATTTT
cdr3_aa: CSASMGGQPQHF
j_call: TRBJ1-5
d_call: -
clone_size: few
v_call: TRBV20-1

cdr3_nt: TGTGCCAGCGAAAGTATAGCGTCGACTGCCTACGAGCAGTACTTC
cdr3_aa: CASESIASTAYEQYF
j_call: TRBJ2-7
d_call: -
clone_size: -
v_call: TRBV6-1

cdr3_nt: TGTGCCAGCAGCCAAGGTCGGGACAGCCAGGCTAACTATGGCTACACCTTC
cdr3_aa: CASSQGRDSQANYGYTF
j_call: TRBJ1-2
d_call: TRBD1
clone_size: medium-sized
v_call: TRBV4-2

cdr3_nt: TGTGCCAGCATTCCGACAGGGCCTAATTCACCCCTCCACTTT
cdr3_aa: CASIPTGPNSPLHF
j_call: TRBJ1-6
d_call: TRBD1
clone_size: -
v_call: TRBV6-1

cdr3_nt: TGTGCCAGTAGTATATATCAAGGCAATCAGCCCCAGCATTTT
cdr3_aa: CASSIYQGNQPQHF
j_call: TRBJ1-5
d_call: -
clone_size: -
v_call: TRBV19

cdr3_nt: TGTGCCAGCAGAAATGGGGCGGGACAGCCTTACTTC
cdr3_aa: CASRNGAGQPYF
j_call: TRBJ2-7
d_call: -
clone_size: -
v_call: TRBV6-1

cdr3_nt: TGTGCCAGCAGCGTTGTTACCGGTGGGGGCACTGAAGCTTTCTTT
cdr3_aa: CASSVVTGGGTEAFF
j_call: TRBJ1-1
d_call: -
clone_size: few
v_call: TRBV7-8

cdr3_nt: TGTGCCACCAGTGATTTGTATGGCTACGAGCAGTACTTC
cdr3_aa: CATSDLYGYEQYF
j_call: TRBJ2-7
d_call: -
clone_size: -
v_call: TRBV24-1

cdr3_nt: TGTGCCAGCAGTCACTCTACAGGGAATGGCTACACCTTC
cdr3_aa: CASSHSTGNGYTF
j_call: TRBJ1-2
d_call: -
clone_size: few
v_call: TRBV7-6

cdr3_nt: TGTGCCAGCAGTCCAACAGGGGGTACGTTCTTC
cdr3_aa: CASSPTGGTFF
j_call: TRBJ2-1
d_call: TRBD1
clone_size: few
v_call: TRBV2

cdr3_nt: TGTGCCAGCAGTCCCCCCGGACAGACTGAAGCTTTCTTT
cdr3_aa: CASSPPGQTEAFF
j_call: TRBJ1-1
d_call: -
clone_size: -
v_call: TRBV6-1

cdr3_nt: TGCAGTGCTAGAGGCTATGATACGCAGTATTTT
cdr3_aa: CSARGYDTQYF
j_call: TRBJ2-3
d_call: -
clone_size: -
v_call: TRBV20-1

cdr3_nt: TGTGCCAGCGGTCAATCGGTCCAGGGAGAAGCTGAAGCTTTCTTT
cdr3_aa: CASGQSVQGEAEAFF
j_call: TRBJ1-1
d_call: -
clone_size: -
v_call: TRBV12-3/TRBV12-4

cdr3_nt: TGCAGTGGAGGACAGGGAGCAAACTATGGCTACACCTTC
cdr3_aa: CSGGQGANYGYTF
j_call: TRBJ1-2
d_call: TRBD1
clone_size: -
v_call: TRBV20-1

cdr3_nt: TGTGCCAGCAGTTACTCGACCCCACTTCTGACTGGCGGCGGTCCTAGCACAGATACGCAGTATTTT
cdr3_aa: CASSYSTPLLTGGGPSTDTQYF
j_call: TRBJ2-3
d_call: -
clone_size: -
v_call: TRBV6-5

cdr3_nt: TGTGCCAGCAGTGAACAAGGGGGTGAAAACACCATATATTTT
cdr3_aa: CASSEQGGENTIYF
j_call: TRBJ1-3
d_call: -
clone_size: -
v_call: TRBV2

cdr3_nt: TGTGCCAGCCGGGACGAACAGCGGGATACGCAGTATTTT
cdr3_aa: CASRDEQRDTQYF
j_call: TRBJ2-3
d_call: -
clone_size: -
v_call: TRBV19

cdr3_nt: TGTGCCAGCAGTCCCGGGACAGGGGTGGGTGGCTACACCTTC
cdr3_aa: CASSPGTGVGGYTF
j_call: TRBJ1-2
d_call: TRBD1
clone_size: -
v_call: TRBV12-3/TRBV12-4

cdr3_nt: TGCAGCGTTGCTCGTACCCCGGGCACTAACTATGGCTACACCTTC
cdr3_aa: CSVARTPGTNYGYTF
j_call: TRBJ1-2
d_call: -
clone_size: few
v_call: TRBV29-1

cdr3_nt: TGTGCCAGCAGTCCACAAGAGGGGGCAGGCAATCAGCCCCAGCATTTT
cdr3_aa: CASSPQEGAGNQPQHF
j_call: TRBJ1-5
d_call: TRBD1
clone_size: -
v_call: TRBV12-3/TRBV12-4

cdr3_nt: TGTGCCAGCAGTTACTCGGCGACAGGGAACACTGAAGCTTTCTTT
cdr3_aa: CASSYSATGNTEAFF
j_call: TRBJ1-1
d_call: -
clone_size: -
v_call: TRBV6-5

cdr3_nt: TGTGCCAGCACCCGGGAGAGGGACACCGGGGAGCTGTTTTTT
cdr3_aa: CASTRERDTGELFF
j_call: TRBJ2-2
d_call: -
clone_size: -
v_call: TRBV6-1

cdr3_nt: TGTGCCAGCCTGGGGACAGGGAATCAGCCCCAGCATTTT
cdr3_aa: CASLGTGNQPQHF
j_call: TRBJ1-5
d_call: TRBD1
clone_size: few
v_call: TRBV6-1

cdr3_nt: TGTGCCTGGGGGCTAGCGCTCAAAGAGACCCAGTACTTC
cdr3_aa: CAWGLALKETQYF
j_call: TRBJ2-5
d_call: -
clone_size: -
v_call: TRBV30

cdr3_nt: TGTGCCAGCAGCTTCGACGGGACTAGCGAGTACGAGCAGTACTTC
cdr3_aa: CASSFDGTSEYEQYF
j_call: TRBJ2-7
d_call: TRBD2
clone_size: -
v_call: TRBV7-2

cdr3_nt: TGTGCCAGCATGACTAATGAAAAACTGTTTTTT
cdr3_aa: CASMTNEKLFF
j_call: TRBJ1-4
d_call: -
clone_size: -
v_call: TRBV28

cdr3_nt: TGTGCCGGCAGTGTCAGGGGCAATTCACCCCTCCACTTT
cdr3_aa: CAGSVRGNSPLHF
j_call: TRBJ1-6
d_call: -
clone_size: -
v_call: TRBV25-1

cdr3_nt: TGTGCCAGCAGCTCCATTTCAGACACTGAAGCTTTCTTT
cdr3_aa: CASSSISDTEAFF
j_call: TRBJ1-1
d_call: -
clone_size: few
v_call: TRBV11-1

cdr3_nt: TGTGCCAGCAGTTTTTTAGGGACCACAGATACGCAGTATTTT
cdr3_aa: CASSFLGTTDTQYF
j_call: TRBJ2-3
d_call: -
clone_size: -
v_call: TRBV28

cdr3_nt: TGTGCCAGCAGTACTTCTGCCTCCTACAATGAGCAGTTCTTC
cdr3_aa: CASSTSASYNEQFF
j_call: TRBJ2-1
d_call: -
clone_size: -
v_call: TRBV6-4

cdr3_nt: TGTGCCAGCAGCTTACAGACGAACACTGAAGCTTTCTTT
cdr3_aa: CASSLQTNTEAFF
j_call: TRBJ1-1
d_call: -
clone_size: -
v_call: TRBV7-2

cdr3_nt: TGCAGTGCTAGAGATTGGGGGGGCCCCACCTATGGCTACACCTTC
cdr3_aa: CSARDWGGPTYGYTF
j_call: TRBJ1-2
d_call: -
clone_size: once
v_call: TRBV20-1

cdr3_nt: TGTGCCAGCAGTTACGGGATCGCGAACACCGGGGAGCTGTTTTTT
cdr3_aa: CASSYGIANTGELFF
j_call: TRBJ2-2
d_call: -
clone_size: -
v_call: TRBV6-2/TRBV6-3

cdr3_nt: -
cdr3_aa: CASSSQTSVYFCAISVRDDEAFF
j_call: TRBJ1-1
d_call: -
clone_size: -
v_call: TRBV21-1

cdr3_nt: TGTGCCAGCAGTTTAAGGGACTATGGCTACACCTTC
cdr3_aa: CASSLRDYGYTF
j_call: TRBJ1-2
d_call: -
clone_size: -
v_call: TRBV28

cdr3_nt: TGTGCCACCAGTGATCCTTGGACAGGAACCGAGCAGTACTTC
cdr3_aa: CATSDPWTGTEQYF
j_call: TRBJ2-7
d_call: TRBD1
clone_size: -
v_call: TRBV24-1

cdr3_nt: TGTGCCAGCAGTTTATCACGAGGGGCGGATATGAACACTGAAGCTTTCTTT
cdr3_aa: CASSLSRGADMNTEAFF
j_call: TRBJ1-1
d_call: -
clone_size: few
v_call: TRBV27